This paragraph reports one TCR beta chain. Its binding antigen is unknown. Base qualities are not recorded, but no much larger clone differs from it by a single base. For CDR1 and CDR2, the germline V gene lists SGHVS and FQNEAQ. The V end loses 4 bases and the J end loses 7 bases, and a stretch of 23 bases separates them. The CDR3 spans 17 residues, from the cysteine through the phenylalanine. Here the CDR3 DNA is all that survives: 51 bases in frame from base 1. This entry belongs to a study of T cell changes during pregnancy in multiple sclerosis (dated by TCRdb to the late 2010s). Turning to the overall study: Changes in the T cell repertoire over the course of pregnancy were examined in this study in women with multiple sclerosis.

The library was prepared using the immunoSEQ multiplex PCR assay. TCRdb provides this immuneACCESS table in a form limited to in-frame rearrangements. Some clones are lacking; in checked studies, under half of them reflect an unresolved V gene, and why the rest are absent is not known. Within this sample are approximately 20,000 clones, with more than 75% of them counted one time only. Clones ranked in the top ten supply 7.5% to 9% of the sample. The sequence was obtained from a female donor with multiple sclerosis, enrolled in a pregnancy study. The sequencing here drew on CD8+ T cells from peripheral blood mononuclear cells, taken before pregnancy. In this chain, TRBV7-8 is recombined with TRBJ2-1, with TRBD2 as a weak D call on 5 bases. CDR3 reads: CASSSEPSGPMRNEQFF. The base sequence is TGTGCCAGCAGCTCCGAGCCAAGCGGCCCCATGAGGAATGAGCAGTTCTTC.